Sequencing of this T cell receptor (beta chain) was carried out in a study of tumor T cells in aggressive B-cell lymphoma (dated by TCRdb to 2016 to 2017). The library relied on the immunoSEQ multiplex PCR assay. Held by TCRdb, this immuneACCESS table contains in-frame sequences only and omits some clones. Under half of the omission traces to an unresolved V gene where checked; the cause of the rest is unknown. For this sample the table gives about 1,900 clones, of which about four fifths were detected only once. The ten largest clones take up 10% of the sample. Note on this clone: Its antigen is not yet known. A junction end diverges from the germline sequence, so it may reflect a read error.

Sequenced material: tumor tissue. This TCR came from an adult with diffuse large B cell lymphoma.

The DNA reads TGCAGCGTCGAAGGCCAGGCCCATGGCTACACCTTC. It translates to CSVEGQAHGYTF. The sequence links TRBV29-1 to TRBJ1-2; the D gene assignment is ambiguous. Sequences SQVTM (CDR1) and ANQGSEA (CDR2) are obtained from the germline V gene. The CDR3 numbers 12 residues from cysteine through phenylalanine. The read is trimmed to its CDR3 DNA, 36 bases read in frame from base 1.